The 28 T cell receptor beta chains reported below all come from one sample, sequenced in a study of T cell repertoires in cytomegalovirus infection. Each CDR3 protein gets one entry after TCRdb re-called the reads with MiXCR. The table has 830,000 or so distinct CDR3 sequences, about 31% seen once. Antigens of these TCRs are unknown. The sequencing used cultured CD8+ T cells from PBMCs, collected from culture after CMV antigen stimulation. These receptor sequences come from a human donor in good health (CMV status not recorded). Some clones in this sample may be carry-over from other donors' samples.

This clonotype was recorded a few times. The rearrangement uses TRBV7-3 and TRBJ2-5; D perhaps matches TRBD2 (6 bases). The CDR3 is made up of 15 amino acids. Trimming cost V 6 bases and J 5 bases, with 19 bases left between them. CDR1 is SGHTA and CDR2 is FQGTGA in the germline V gene. CDR3 coding DNA: TGTGCCAGCAGTCCGACTGCGGGGTCCGGGGAGACCCAGTACTTC. This translates into CASSPTAGSGETQYF.

This chain connects TRBV4-3 to TRBJ2-3; TRBD1 matches 11 bases. In germline, CDR1 is LGHNA, CDR2 YSLEER. Germline trimming cut 0 bases from V and 3 bases from J; bases unmatched to any gene: 5. The CDR3 is made up of 17 amino acids. DNA for the CDR3: TGCGCCAGCAGCCAAGAAGGGACAGGGGGATCAACAGATACGCAGTATTTT. This translates into CASSQEGTGGSTDTQYF.

This clonotype was seen a handful of times. The V call is TRBV28, the J call TRBJ2-2; 8 bases fit TRBD2. This CDR3 spans 14 amino acids. Germline assignment: CDR1 MDHEN and CDR2 SYDVKM. V lost 7 bases, J lost 4 bases, and 5 bases stayed unmatched. DNA for the CDR3: TGTGCCAGCACCTACGGGGGGGTCACCGGGGAGCTGTTTTTT. Its translation is CASTYGGVTGELFF.

The chain recombines TRBV4-1 with TRBJ1-1; tentative D call: TRBD1 (5 bases). Trimming removed 8 bases at V and 5 bases at J, with 15 bases between. The CDR3 runs 13 residues. CDR1 and CDR2 (germline): MGHRA, YSYEKL. The DNA of the CDR3 is TGCGCCAGCTGCTCCACGGGGCTGACTGAAGCTTTCTTT. Its translation is CASCSTGLTEAFF.

This clonotype was observed a few times. In nucleotides, the CDR3 is TGTGCCAGCAGCGTAGGTCCGAGGAAGCCCCAGCATTTT. Translating gives CASSVGPRKPQHF. The chain carries TRBV9 and TRBJ1-5; the D is unclear. Trimming left V 0 bases short and J 8 bases short, with 9 bases between. The CDR3 has 13 residues. Germline-derived CDR1 and CDR2 are SGDLS and YYNGEE.

The chain has TRBV7-9 and TRBJ1-4; D call uncertain. Trimming shortened V by 1 base and J by 3 bases, and 6 bases separated the two germline ends. The V gene's germline CDR1 is SEHNR and CDR2 FQNEAQ (reference sequence). The CDR3 runs to 14 residues. CDR3 sequence reads: CASSLDAANEKLFF. As DNA, the CDR3 is TGTGCCAGCAGCTTAGACGCAGCTAATGAAAAACTGTTTTTT.

This clonotype was counted between two and nine times. The rearrangement uses TRBV14 and TRBJ1-1; D possibly corresponds to TRBD1 (6 bases). The CDR3 sequence is 19 residues long. Trimming removed 0 bases at V and 0 bases at J, with 20 bases between. Germline loops: CDR1 SGHDN, CDR2 FVKESK. The CDR3, as DNA: TGTGCCAGCAGCCAAGATAGGAGAAGAACAGGGATTGTGAACACTGAAGCTTTCTTT. Its protein product is CASSQDRRRTGIVNTEAFF.

This clonotype was seen more than once but under ten times. The chain uses TRBV4-1 and TRBJ1-4, with TRBD1 matching 7 bases. This CDR3 comprises 15 residues. J gave up 0 bases and V 5 bases, and 3 bases lay outside the gene matches. Germline CDR1 and CDR2: MGHRA and YSYEKL. The CDR3 region has the DNA TGCGCCAGCAGCTGGGACAGCTCAACTAATGAAAAACTGTTTTTT. Its protein is CASSWDSSTNEKLFF.

Notes on this clonotype: One base away lies a much larger clone, so this may be a sequencing read error. CDR3 sequence reads: CVSHRPSAGGFNEQFF. In DNA, the CDR3 is TGTGTCAGTCACCGACCCTCAGCGGGGGGGTTCAATGAGCAGTTCTTC. V is TRBV7-6 and J is TRBJ2-1; 10 bases map to TRBD2. The CDR3 runs 16 residues. The germline gives CDR1 SGHVS, CDR2 FNYEAQ.

This clonotype was detected a few times. The chain employs TRBV7-6 and TRBJ1-5; possibly TRBD1 for D (6 bases). Trimming left V 1 base short and J 5 bases short, with 12 bases between. Germline values: CDR1 SGHVS, CDR2 FNYEAQ. The length of the CDR3 is 15 residues. The CDR3 protein is CASSLVGGRDQPQHF. The CDR3 DNA follows: TGTGCCAGCAGCTTAGTCGGGGGGCGCGATCAGCCCCAGCATTTT.

This clonotype was detected a few times. The chain has TRBV6-5 and TRBJ2-1; possibly TRBD1 for D (6 bases). The CDR3 has 15 residues. V lost 5 bases and J lost 1, with 12 bases in between. CDR1 MNHEY and CDR2 SVGAGI come from the germline V gene. The CDR3 coding sequence is TGTGCCAGCAGTAACCGGGACACTTCCTACAATGAGCAGTTCTTC. This sequence encodes CASSNRDTSYNEQFF.

This clonotype has just a few counts. The rearrangement joins TRBV4-1 to TRBJ2-3; weak D call: TRBD1 (5 bases). With 1 base removed from V and 0 bases from J, the gap between germline ends came to 8 bases. CDR1 and CDR2 (germline): MGHRA, YSYEKL. CDR3 length: 15 residues. This CDR3 reads CASSQATGSTDTQYF. Here the CDR3 DNA reads TGCGCCAGCAGCCAAGCCACAGGAAGCACAGATACGCAGTATTTT.

As to this clonotype: A much larger clone lies one base from this, so it may be a read error. This chain connects TRBV7-2 to TRBJ1-3, with D perhaps TRBD1 (6 bases). The germline gives CDR1 SGHTA, CDR2 FQGNSA. The CDR3 has 15 amino acids. The CDR3 sequence is CANSPDRNSGNTIYF. The CDR3 DNA reads as TGTGCCAACAGCCCCGACAGGAACTCTGGAAACACCATATATTTT.

This chain links TRBV6-2 or TRBV6-3 with TRBJ2-1; the match to TRBD1 covers 8 bases. The germline V gene encodes CDR1 MNHEY and CDR2 SVGEGT. The CDR3 has 16 residues. With V trimmed by 2 bases and J by 3 bases, 6 bases remained unmatched. The CDR3 region has the DNA TGTGCCAGCAGTTACCTCCGGGACAGGCTCTACAATGAGCAGTTCTTC. It translates to CASSYLRDRLYNEQFF.

V and J are TRBV12-5 and TRBJ2-2, with 8 bases lining up with TRBD1. In germline, CDR1 is LGHNT, CDR2 FRNRAP. J lost 6 bases, V lost 8 bases, and 8 bases had no gene match. This CDR3 has 14 amino acids. CDR3 amino acids: CASSTGEWSGELFF. DNA for the CDR3: TGTGCTAGTTCGACAGGGGAGTGGTCCGGGGAGCTGTTTTTT.

Written as DNA, the CDR3 is TGTGCCAGCAGCCGCTCCGGACTAGCGGGGGGAGGGAATGAGCAGTTCTTC. Protein sequence: CASSRSGLAGGGNEQFF. The genes are TRBV12-3 or TRBV12-4 and TRBJ2-1, with TRBD2 matching over 14 bases. Trimming took 6 bases from V and 7 from J; bases not matched to a gene: 11. The CDR3 spans 17 residues.

The chain employs TRBV7-6 and TRBJ2-2; 9 bases map to TRBD1. The ends lost 0 bases at V and 15 bases at J; junction bases unmatched: 5. The CDR3 is made up of 13 amino acids. Germline values: CDR1 SGHVS, CDR2 FNYEAQ. CDR3 nucleotide sequence: TGTGCCAGCAGCTTAGCGCCTGGACAGGGGATGTTTTTT. Amino acid sequence: CASSLAPGQGMFF.

The genes are TRBV4-2 and TRBJ2-3; 11 positions agree with TRBD2. Losses at the gene ends were 5 bases for V and 3 bases for J; bases not matched to a gene: 7. This CDR3 comprises 16 residues. Germline V gives CDR1 LGHNA, CDR2 YNFKEQ. CDR3 sequence reads: CASSSPGLADTDTQYF. The DNA for the CDR3 is TGTGCCAGCAGCAGTCCGGGACTAGCGGATACAGATACGCAGTATTTT.

V usage is TRBV6-2 or TRBV6-3 and J usage is TRBJ2-1; a weak D match, TRBD1 (5 bases). CDR1 and CDR2 from the germline V gene are MNHEY and SVGEGT. V was cut by 6 bases and J by 2 bases, with 14 bases left in between. The CDR3 has 15 amino acids. CDR3: CASRQGRAPYNEQFF. Written as DNA, the CDR3 is TGTGCCAGCAGGCAGGGCAGGGCCCCCTACAATGAGCAGTTCTTC.

This clonotype was picked up a small number of times. This chain links TRBV7-2 with TRBJ2-1, with 11 bases fitting TRBD2. Trimming removed 5 bases from V and 6 bases from J; junction bases left unmatched: 6. Germline values: CDR1 SGHTA, CDR2 FQGNSA. The CDR3 runs to 15 residues. The chain's CDR3 is CASSLTSGVSNEQFF. The CDR3 nucleotides are TGTGCCAGCAGCCTGACTAGCGGGGTGTCCAATGAGCAGTTCTTC.

This clonotype was observed a handful of times. This chain connects TRBV19 to TRBJ2-5; 9 positions agree with TRBD1. Trimming removed 0 bases from V and 5 bases from J; junction bases left unmatched: 7. The CDR3 has 16 amino acids. Per the germline V gene, CDR1 is LNHDA and CDR2 is SQIVND (reference sequence). DNA of the CDR3: TGTGCCAGTAGTATAGAGGGACAGGGAGGTTTGGAGACCCAGTACTTC. It encodes CASSIEGQGGLETQYF.

This chain connects TRBV25-1 to TRBJ1-1; 8 bases align to TRBD1. CDR1 and CDR2 (germline): MGHDK, SYGVNS. The J segment lost 5 bases and the V segment lost 3 bases, leaving 11 bases of the junction unmatched. The length of the CDR3 is 16 residues. The CDR3 protein is CASSDPGQGSLTEAFF. CDR3 sequence (DNA): TGTGCCAGCAGTGACCCCGGACAGGGCTCGTTAACTGAAGCTTTCTTT. The full variable domain, with the rest looked up from reference TRBV25-1 and TRBJ1-1, is EADIYQTPRYLVIGTGKKITLECSQTMGHDKMYWYQQDPGMELHLIHYSYGVNSTEKGDLSSESTVSRIRTEHFPLTLESARPSHTSQYLCASSDPGQGSLTEAFFGQGTRLTVV.

The chain joins TRBV7-9 to TRBJ1-4, with 9 bases fitting TRBD1. Unmatched junction bases numbered 9, after V lost 2 bases and J lost 5 bases. Germline V gene data show CDR1 as SEHNR and CDR2 as FQNEAQ (reference sequence). This CDR3 is 17 amino acids long. The CDR3 DNA reads as TGTGCCAGCAGCTTAACCGACAGGGGGTTTCAAAATGAAAAACTGTTTTTT. The encoded protein is CASSLTDRGFQNEKLFF.

The chain carries TRBV27 and TRBJ2-3; 9 bases fit TRBD2. The CDR3 spans 17 residues. The V and J ends lost 8 bases and 0 bases, in that order; junction bases with no gene match: 12. The V gene's germline CDR1 is MNHEY and CDR2 SMNVEV (reference sequence). In nucleotides, the CDR3 is TGTGCCAGCTGTAGCGGGGGACCACTAGGTAGCACAGATACGCAGTATTTT. It translates to CASCSGGPLGSTDTQYF.

This clonotype was seen at least ten times. The chain links TRBV7-2 to TRBJ2-7, with 7 bases lining up with TRBD1. The ends lost 4 bases at V and 3 bases at J; junction bases unmatched: 6. This CDR3 has 14 residues. Germline-derived CDR1 and CDR2 are SGHTA and FQGNSA. The CDR3 DNA follows: TGTGCCAGCAGCTACGGACAGGAGTTCTACGAGCAGTACTTC. Translating gives CASSYGQEFYEQYF.

A word on this clonotype: A read error may produce the germline difference seen at one junction end. In DNA form, the CDR3 reads TGTGCCAACAGTGAAGGAAGGACAGGGGCAGATACGCAGTATTTT. Translation: CANSEGRTGADTQYF. The rearrangement uses TRBV2 and TRBJ2-3, with TRBD1 matching 9 bases. CDR3 length: 15 amino acids. Germline CDR1 and CDR2: SNHLY and FYNNEI.

The chain carries TRBV6-5 and TRBJ1-2, with D maybe TRBD1 (6 bases). V was pared by 6 bases and J by 7 bases, with 12 bases between. The CDR3 has 12 amino acids. Germline-derived CDR1 and CDR2 are MNHEY and SVGAGI. CDR3 nucleotides: TGTGCCAGCAGCAGGGGTTCTGTTGGCTACACCTTC. Translation gives CASSRGSVGYTF.

The chain recombines TRBV19 with TRBJ1-2, with TRBD1 identical over 10 bases. The CDR3 length is 19 residues. J lost 2 bases, V lost 10 bases, and 22 bases had no gene match. Germline V gene data show CDR1 as LNHDA and CDR2 as SQIVND (reference sequence). The CDR3 sequence is CATKDRGSFLERLNYGYTF. CDR3 coding DNA: TGTGCCACCAAGGACAGGGGGAGCTTTCTAGAGCGACTGAACTATGGCTACACCTTC.